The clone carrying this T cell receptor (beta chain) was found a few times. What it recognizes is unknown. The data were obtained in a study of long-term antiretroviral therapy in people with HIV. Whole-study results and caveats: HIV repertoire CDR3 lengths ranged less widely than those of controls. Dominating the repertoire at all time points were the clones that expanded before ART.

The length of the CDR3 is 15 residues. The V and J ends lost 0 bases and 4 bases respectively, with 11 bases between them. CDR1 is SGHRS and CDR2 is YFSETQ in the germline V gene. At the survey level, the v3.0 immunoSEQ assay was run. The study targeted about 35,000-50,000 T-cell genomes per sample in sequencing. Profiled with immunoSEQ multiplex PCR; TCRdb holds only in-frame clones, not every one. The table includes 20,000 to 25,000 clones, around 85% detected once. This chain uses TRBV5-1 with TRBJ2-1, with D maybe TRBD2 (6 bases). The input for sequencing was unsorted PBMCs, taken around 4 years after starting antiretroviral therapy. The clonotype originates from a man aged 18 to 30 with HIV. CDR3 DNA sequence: TGCGCCAGCAGCTTGGGGAGGGGAGTTTACAATGAGCAGTTCTTC. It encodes CASSLGRGVYNEQFF.